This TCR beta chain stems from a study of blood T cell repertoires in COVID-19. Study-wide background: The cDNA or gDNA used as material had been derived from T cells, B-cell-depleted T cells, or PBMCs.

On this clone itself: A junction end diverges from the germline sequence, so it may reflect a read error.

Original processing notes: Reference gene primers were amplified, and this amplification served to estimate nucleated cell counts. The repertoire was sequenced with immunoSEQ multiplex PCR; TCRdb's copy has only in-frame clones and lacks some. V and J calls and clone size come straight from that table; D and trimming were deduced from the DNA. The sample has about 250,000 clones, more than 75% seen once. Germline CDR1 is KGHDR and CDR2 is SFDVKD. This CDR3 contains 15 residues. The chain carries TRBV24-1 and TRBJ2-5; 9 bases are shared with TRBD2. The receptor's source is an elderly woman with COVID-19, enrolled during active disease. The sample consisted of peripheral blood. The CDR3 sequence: CATSADKRTSEAADF. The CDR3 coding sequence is TGTGCCACCAGTGCCGATAAAAGGACTAGCGAAGCCGCAGACTTC.